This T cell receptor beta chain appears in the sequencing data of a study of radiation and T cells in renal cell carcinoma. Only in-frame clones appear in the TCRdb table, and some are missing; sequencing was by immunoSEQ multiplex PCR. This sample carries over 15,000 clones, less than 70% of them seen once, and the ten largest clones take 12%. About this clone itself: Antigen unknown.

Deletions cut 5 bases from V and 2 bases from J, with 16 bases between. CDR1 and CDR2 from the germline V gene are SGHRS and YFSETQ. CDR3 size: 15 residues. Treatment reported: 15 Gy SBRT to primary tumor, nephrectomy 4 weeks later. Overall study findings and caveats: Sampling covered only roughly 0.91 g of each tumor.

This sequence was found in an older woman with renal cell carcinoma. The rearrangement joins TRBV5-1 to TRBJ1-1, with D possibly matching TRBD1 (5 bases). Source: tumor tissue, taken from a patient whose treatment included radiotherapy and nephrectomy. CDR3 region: CASSTAAGVNTEAFF. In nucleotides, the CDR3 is TGCGCCAGCAGTACCGCGGCGGGGGTCAACACTGAAGCTTTCTTT.